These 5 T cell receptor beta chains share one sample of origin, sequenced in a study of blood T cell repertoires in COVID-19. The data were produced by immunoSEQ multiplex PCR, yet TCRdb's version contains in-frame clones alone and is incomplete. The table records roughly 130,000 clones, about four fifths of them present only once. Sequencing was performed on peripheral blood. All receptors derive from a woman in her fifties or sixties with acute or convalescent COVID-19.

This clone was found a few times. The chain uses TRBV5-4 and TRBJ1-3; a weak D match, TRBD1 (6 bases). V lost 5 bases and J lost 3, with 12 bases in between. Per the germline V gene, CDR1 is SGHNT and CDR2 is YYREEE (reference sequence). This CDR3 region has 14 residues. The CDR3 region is CASSIRGVGNTIYF. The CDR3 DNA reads TGTGCCAGCAGTATCAGGGGCGTTGGAAACACCATATATTTT.

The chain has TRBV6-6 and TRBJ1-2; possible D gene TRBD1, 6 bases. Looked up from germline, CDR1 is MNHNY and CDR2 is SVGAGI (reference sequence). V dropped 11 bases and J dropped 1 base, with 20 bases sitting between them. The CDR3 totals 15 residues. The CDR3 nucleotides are TGTGCCGGATCCCCCGGGACAAGAAATAACTATGGCTACACCTTC. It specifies CAGSPGTRNNYGYTF.

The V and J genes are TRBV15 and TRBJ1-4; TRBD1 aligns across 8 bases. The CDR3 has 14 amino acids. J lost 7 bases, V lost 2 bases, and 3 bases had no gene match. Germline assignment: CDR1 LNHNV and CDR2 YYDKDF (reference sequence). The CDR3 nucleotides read TGTGCCACCAGCAGACAGGGGGCGGCTGAAAAACTGTTTTTT. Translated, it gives CATSRQGAAEKLFF.

The CDR3 DNA sequence: TGTGCCAGCAGGGACCTCCGGGAGGCGAATCAGCCCCAGCATTTT. It is translated as CASRDLREANQPQHF. The genes are TRBV2 and TRBJ1-5; no clear D gene. CDR3 length: 15 residues. Germline lookup yields CDR1 SNHLY and CDR2 FYNNEI. Trimming stripped 6 bases from V and 4 bases from J, with 16 bases between.

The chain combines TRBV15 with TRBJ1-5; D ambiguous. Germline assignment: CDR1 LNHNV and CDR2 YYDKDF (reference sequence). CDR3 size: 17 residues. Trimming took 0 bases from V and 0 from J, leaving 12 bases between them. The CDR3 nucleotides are TGTGCCACCAGCAGAGATATCCCGGGGTTTAGCAATCAGCCCCAGCATTTT. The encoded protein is CATSRDIPGFSNQPQHF.